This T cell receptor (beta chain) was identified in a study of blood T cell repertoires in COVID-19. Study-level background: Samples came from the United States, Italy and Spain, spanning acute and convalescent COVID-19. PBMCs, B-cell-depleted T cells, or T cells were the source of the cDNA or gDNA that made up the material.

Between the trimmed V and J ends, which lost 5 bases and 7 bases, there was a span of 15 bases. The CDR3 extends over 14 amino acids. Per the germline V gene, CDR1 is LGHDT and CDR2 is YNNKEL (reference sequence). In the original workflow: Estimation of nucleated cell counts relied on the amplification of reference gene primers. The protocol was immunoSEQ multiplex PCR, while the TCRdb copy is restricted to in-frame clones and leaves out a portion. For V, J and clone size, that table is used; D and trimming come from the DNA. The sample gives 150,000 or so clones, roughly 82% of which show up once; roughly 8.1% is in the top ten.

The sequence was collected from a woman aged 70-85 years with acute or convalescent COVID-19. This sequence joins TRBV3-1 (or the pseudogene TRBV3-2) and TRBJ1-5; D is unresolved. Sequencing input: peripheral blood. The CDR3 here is CASSYRRVPQPQHF. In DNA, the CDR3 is TGTGCCAGCAGCTATCGTCGGGTCCCACAGCCCCAGCATTTT.